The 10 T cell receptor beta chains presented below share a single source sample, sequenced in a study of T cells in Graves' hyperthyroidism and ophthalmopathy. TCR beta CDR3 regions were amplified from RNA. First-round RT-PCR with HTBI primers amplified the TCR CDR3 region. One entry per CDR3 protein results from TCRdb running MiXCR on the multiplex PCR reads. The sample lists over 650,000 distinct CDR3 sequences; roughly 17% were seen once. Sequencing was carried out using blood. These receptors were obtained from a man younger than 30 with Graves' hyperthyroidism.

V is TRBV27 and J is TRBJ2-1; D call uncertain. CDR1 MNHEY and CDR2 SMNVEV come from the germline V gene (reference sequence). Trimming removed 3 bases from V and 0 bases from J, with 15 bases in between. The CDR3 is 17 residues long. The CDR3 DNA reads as TGTGCCAGCAGTTTTTCCTCCCCGGAGAGCTCCTACAATGAGCAGTTCTTC. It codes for CASSFSSPESSYNEQFF.

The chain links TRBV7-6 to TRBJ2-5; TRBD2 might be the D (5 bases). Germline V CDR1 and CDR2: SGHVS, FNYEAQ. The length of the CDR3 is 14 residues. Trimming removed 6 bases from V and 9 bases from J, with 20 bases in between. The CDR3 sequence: CASRQRTDLSPQYF. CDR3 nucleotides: TGTGCCAGCAGGCAACGGACGGACTTGAGTCCCCAGTACTTC.

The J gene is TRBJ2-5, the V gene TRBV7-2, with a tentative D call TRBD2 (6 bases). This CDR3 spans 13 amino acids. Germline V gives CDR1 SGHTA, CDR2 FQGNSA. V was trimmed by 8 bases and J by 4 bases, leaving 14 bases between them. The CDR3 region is CASGGTRGETQYF. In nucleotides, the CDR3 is TGTGCCAGCGGGGGGACGAGGGGAGAGACCCAGTACTTC.

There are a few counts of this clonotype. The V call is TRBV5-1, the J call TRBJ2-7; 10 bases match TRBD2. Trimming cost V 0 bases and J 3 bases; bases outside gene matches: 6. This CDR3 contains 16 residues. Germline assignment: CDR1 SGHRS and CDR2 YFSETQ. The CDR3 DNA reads TGCGCCAGCAGCTTGGAGCCAACTAGCGGGAACTACGAGCAGTACTTC. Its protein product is CASSLEPTSGNYEQYF.

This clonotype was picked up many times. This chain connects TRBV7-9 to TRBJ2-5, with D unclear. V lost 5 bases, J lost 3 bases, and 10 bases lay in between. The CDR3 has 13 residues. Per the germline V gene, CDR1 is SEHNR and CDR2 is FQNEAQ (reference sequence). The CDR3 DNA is TGTGCCAGCAGCAACCGGATGAAAGAGACCCAGTACTTC. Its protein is CASSNRMKETQYF.

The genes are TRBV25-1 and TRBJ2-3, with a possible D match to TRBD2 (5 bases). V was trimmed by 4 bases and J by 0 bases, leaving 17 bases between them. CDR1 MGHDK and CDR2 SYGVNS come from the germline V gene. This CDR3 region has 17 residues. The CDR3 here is CASSGPQRWESTDTQYF. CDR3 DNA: TGTGCCAGCAGTGGCCCTCAAAGGTGGGAGAGCACAGATACGCAGTATTTT.

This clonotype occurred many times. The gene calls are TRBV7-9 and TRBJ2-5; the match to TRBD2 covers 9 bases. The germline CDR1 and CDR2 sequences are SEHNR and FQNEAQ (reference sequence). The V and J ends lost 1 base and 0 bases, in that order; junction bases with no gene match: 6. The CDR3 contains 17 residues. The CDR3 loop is CASSLGASGEYQETQYF. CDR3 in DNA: TGTGCCAGCAGCTTAGGAGCTAGCGGGGAGTACCAAGAGACCCAGTACTTC.

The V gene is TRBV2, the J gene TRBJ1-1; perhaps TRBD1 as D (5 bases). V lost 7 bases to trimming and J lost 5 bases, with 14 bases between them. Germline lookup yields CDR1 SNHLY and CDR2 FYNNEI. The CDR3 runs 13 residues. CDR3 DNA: TGTGCCAGCAACCAGGGTGGAGAAACTGAAGCTTTCTTT. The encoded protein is CASNQGGETEAFF.

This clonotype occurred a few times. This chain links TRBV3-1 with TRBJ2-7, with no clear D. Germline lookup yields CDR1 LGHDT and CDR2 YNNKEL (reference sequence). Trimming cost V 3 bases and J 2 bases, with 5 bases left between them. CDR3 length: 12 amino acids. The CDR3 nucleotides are TGTGCCAGCAGCCATGCCGCCTACGAGCAGTACTTC. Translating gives CASSHAAYEQYF.

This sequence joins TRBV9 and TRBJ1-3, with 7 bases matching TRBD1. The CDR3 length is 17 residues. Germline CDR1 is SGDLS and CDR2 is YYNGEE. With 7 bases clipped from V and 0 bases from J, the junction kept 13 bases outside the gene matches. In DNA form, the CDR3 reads TGTGCCAGCGGAGACTCATTTGGACAGGTCTCTGGAAACACCATATATTTT. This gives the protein CASGDSFGQVSGNTIYF. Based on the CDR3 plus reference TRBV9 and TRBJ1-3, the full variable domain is DSGVTQTPKHLITATGQRVTLRCSPRSGDLSVYWYQQSLDQGLQFLIQYYNGEERAKGNILERFSAQQFPDLHSELNLSSLELGDSALYFCASGDSFGQVSGNTIYFGEGSWLTVV.